These 21 T cell receptor beta chains were sequenced from one sample in a study of PD-1 blockade in classical Hodgkin lymphoma. The repertoire was sequenced with immunoSEQ multiplex PCR; TCRdb's copy has only in-frame clones and lacks some. The sample has 25,000 to 35,000 clones, 55% to 75% seen once; the top ten hold 13% to 15%. Each patient relapsed following autologous stem cell transplantation, and prior brentuximab vedotin exposure differed. Sequences were derived from peripheral blood mononuclear cells (PBMCs), sampled before the second cycle of nivolumab. The receptors derive from a human donor with classical Hodgkin lymphoma.

J is TRBJ2-1 and V is TRBV5-1, with D perhaps TRBD1 or TRBD2 (7 bases each). V lost 8 bases and J 7 bases, leaving 19 bases between the germline ends. Per germline, CDR1 SGHRS and CDR2 YFSETQ. The CDR3 runs 14 residues. CDR3 coding DNA: TGCGCCAGTGCAGGGGGGGTTCTTACGAATGAGCAGTTCTTC. As protein: CASAGGVLTNEQFF.

The V call is TRBV6-5, the J call TRBJ1-2; D not certain. The V gene lost 2 bases and the J gene lost 9 bases, with 13 bases spanning the gap. From germline, CDR1 is MNHEY and CDR2 SVGAGI. CDR3 length: 13 residues. CDR3 sequence: CASSYESYESYTF. The CDR3 nucleotides are TGTGCCAGCAGTTACGAGAGCTATGAGAGCTACACCTTC.

This clone occurred once. The V and J genes are TRBV7-2 and TRBJ2-2; 7 bases match TRBD1. Germline values: CDR1 SGHTA, CDR2 FQGNSA. The V segment lost 5 bases and the J segment 2 bases; nucleotides outside the gene matches: 5. The CDR3 is made up of 15 amino acids. The DNA of the CDR3 is TGTGCCAGCAGCCCGACAGGGAGTAACACCGGGGAGCTGTTTTTT. Translation gives CASSPTGSNTGELFF. The whole variable domain, filled in from reference TRBV7-2 and TRBJ2-2, reads GAGVSQSPSNKVTEKGKDVELRCDPISGHTALYWYRQSLGQGLEFLIYFQGNSAPDKSGLPSDRFSAERTGGSVSTLTIQRTQQEDSAVYLCASSPTGSNTGELFFGEGSRLTVL.

The chain links TRBV7-2 to TRBJ1-4, with D possibly being TRBD1 (5 bases). Trimming removed 4 bases from V and 7 bases from J, with 19 bases in between. The V gene's germline CDR1 is SGHTA and CDR2 FQGNSA. CDR3 size: 16 residues. The CDR3 reads CASSSRGGQGGEKLFF. CDR3 sequence (DNA): TGTGCCAGCAGCTCCCGGGGAGGGCAGGGAGGTGAAAAACTGTTTTTT.

The chain employs TRBV5-1 and TRBJ2-2, with D possibly being TRBD2 (5 bases). The CDR3 length is 16 residues. V was clipped by 0 bases and J by 1 base, with 10 bases between them. CDR1 SGHRS and CDR2 YFSETQ come from the germline V gene. DNA of the CDR3: TGCGCCAGCAGCTTGGAGCGTAGCGAGAACACCGGGGAGCTGTTTTTT. Encoded protein: CASSLERSENTGELFF. The full variable domain, with the rest looked up from reference TRBV5-1 and TRBJ2-2, is KAGVTQTPRYLIKTRGQQVTLSCSPISGHRSVSWYQQTPGQGLQFLFEYFSETQRNKGNFPGRFSGRQFSNSRSEMNVSTLELGDSALYLCASSLERSENTGELFFGEGSRLTVL.

The V call is TRBV6-6, the J call TRBJ2-5, with 11 nucleotides matching TRBD2. From germline, CDR1 is MNHNY and CDR2 SVGAGI (reference sequence). Unmatched junction bases numbered 7, after V lost 6 bases and J lost 4 bases. The CDR3 runs 15 residues. The CDR3 spells CASRISGGAPETQYF. CDR3 in DNA: TGTGCCAGCAGGATTAGCGGGGGGGCCCCAGAGACCCAGTACTTC.

The chain employs TRBV7-9 and TRBJ1-2, with 7 positions matching TRBD1. The CDR3 runs 14 residues. V trimming: 1 base; J trimming: 4 bases; junction bases outside the gene matches: 3. Germline loops: CDR1 SEHNR, CDR2 FQNEAQ (reference sequence). The CDR3 loop reads CASSLVGTAYGYTF. In nucleotides, the CDR3 is TGTGCCAGCAGCTTAGTGGGGACAGCCTATGGCTACACCTTC.

J is TRBJ1-5 and V is TRBV30; TRBD1 matches at 7 bases. Trimming took 3 bases from V and 1 from J; bases not matched to a gene: 6. Germline loops: CDR1 GTSNPN, CDR2 SVGIG (reference sequence). The length of the CDR3 is 15 residues. CDR3 residues: CAWSEGAVSNQPQHF. Written as DNA, the CDR3 is TGTGCCTGGAGCGAGGGGGCGGTGAGCAATCAGCCCCAGCATTTT. Complete variable domain (other parts from reference TRBV30 and TRBJ1-5): SQTIHQWPATLVQPVGSPLSLECTVEGTSNPNLYWYRQAAGRGLQLLFYSVGIGQISSEVPQNLSASRPQDRQFILSSKKLLLSDSGFYLCAWSEGAVSNQPQHFGDGTRLSIL.

The CDR3 reads CASSHPSGGFTGELFF. CDR3 bases: TGTGCCAGCAGCCACCCTAGCGGGGGTTTCACCGGGGAGCTGTTTTTT. The chain links TRBV4-2 to TRBJ2-2; 10 bases align to TRBD2. The CDR3 totals 16 residues. Trimming removed 3 bases from V and 4 bases from J; junction bases left unmatched: 5. CDR1 and CDR2 from the germline V gene are LGHNA and YNFKEQ.

The rearrangement links TRBV19 to TRBJ1-4; D remains ambiguous. The CDR3 loop spans 14 amino acids. Germline lookup yields CDR1 LNHDA and CDR2 SQIVND (reference sequence). With 6 bases removed from V and 0 bases from J, the gap between germline ends came to 8 bases. CDR3 in amino acids: CASRNFATNEKLFF. CDR3 bases: TGTGCCAGTAGGAATTTTGCAACTAATGAAAAACTGTTTTTT.

This clone was counted at least ten times. CDR3 coding DNA: TGTGCCAGCAGTTACGGGGGGGAGGGCTACACCTTC. This gives the protein CASSYGGEGYTF. The genes are TRBV6-5 and TRBJ1-2; tentative D call: TRBD1 (5 bases). This CDR3 is built from 12 residues. Looked up from germline, CDR1 is MNHEY and CDR2 is SVGAGI. The ends were cut back, 2 bases at V and 8 bases at J, with 9 bases in the middle.

This clone has just a few counts. V is TRBV14 and J is TRBJ2-2; possible D gene TRBD2, 6 bases. Germline V lookup: CDR1 SGHDN, CDR2 FVKESK. CDR3 length equals 15 residues. V lost 2 bases and J 7 bases, leaving 14 bases between the germline ends. CDR3 nucleotide sequence: TGTGCCAGCAGCCAACAGGCGGGACCTGGCGGGGAGCTGTTTTTT. Its translation is CASSQQAGPGGELFF.

This chain connects TRBV7-2 to TRBJ2-5, with 13 bases aligning to TRBD2. V shed 9 bases, J shed 4 bases, and the junction held 11 bases outside the gene matches. The CDR3 is 16 amino acids. Germline V gene lookup returns CDR1 SGHTA and CDR2 FQGNSA. The CDR3 reads CASTRLGLAGRETQYF. The DNA of the CDR3 is TGTGCCAGTACCCGGCTGGGACTAGCGGGGAGAGAGACCCAGTACTTC.

The V and J genes are TRBV29-1 and TRBJ1-1, with no clear D. Looked up from germline, CDR1 is SQVTM and CDR2 is ANQGSEA. This CDR3 spans 14 amino acids. The ends were cut back, 6 bases at V and 1 base at J, with 15 bases in the middle. The CDR3 DNA follows: TGCAGCGTCCTGCCGAGTGGATGGAACACTGAAGCTTTCTTT. Amino acids: CSVLPSGWNTEAFF. Full variable domain (outside the CDR3, taken from reference TRBV29-1 and TRBJ1-1): SAVISQKPSRDICQRGTSLTIQCQVDSQVTMMFWYRQQPGQSLTLIATANQGSEATYESGFVIDKFPISRPNLTFSTLTVSNMSPEDSSIYLCSVLPSGWNTEAFFGQGTRLTVV.

This clone ranks as medium-sized. This chain joins TRBV5-4 and TRBJ2-7, with a possible D match to TRBD1 (5 bases). V lost 4 bases and J lost 2, with 13 bases in between. Germline V gene sequence: CDR1 SGHNT, CDR2 YYREEE (reference sequence). The CDR3 is 14 amino acids. This CDR3 is CASSRADSTYEQYF. In DNA form, the CDR3 reads TGTGCCAGCAGCCGCGCCGACAGCACCTACGAGCAGTACTTC.

CDR3 bases: TGCGCCAGCAGTAGCACGGCAGGGGGCACAGATACGCAGTATTTT. Amino acids: CASSSTAGGTDTQYF. J is TRBJ2-3 and V is TRBV4-1, with D perhaps TRBD1 (6 bases). Per the germline V gene, CDR1 is MGHRA and CDR2 is YSYEKL. The CDR3 consists of 15 residues. The V end lost 6 bases, the J end lost 1 base, and 14 bases lay between the germline ends.

The rearrangement joins TRBV19 to TRBJ2-1; D perhaps matches TRBD2 (5 bases). This CDR3 contains 15 residues. CDR1 and CDR2 from the germline V gene are LNHDA and SQIVND (reference sequence). With 1 base removed from V and 0 bases from J, the gap between germline ends came to 7 bases. This CDR3 is CASSIAGFSYNEQFF. CDR3 DNA: TGTGCCAGTAGTATAGCGGGGTTCTCCTACAATGAGCAGTTCTTC.

The chain recombines TRBV6-5 with TRBJ2-2; either TRBD1 or TRBD2 may supply D (5 bases each). CDR3 length: 13 residues. Germline loops: CDR1 MNHEY, CDR2 SVGAGI. Trimming stripped 2 bases from V and 7 bases from J, with 8 bases between. The CDR3, as DNA: TGTGCCAGCAGTTACCTTGGGGGCGGGGAGCTGTTTTTT. Its protein is CASSYLGGGELFF.

The genes are TRBV19 and TRBJ1-2; TRBD1 might be the D (6 bases). V was shortened by 7 bases and J by 5 bases, with 11 bases between the two germline ends. The CDR3 runs to 12 residues. In germline, CDR1 is LNHDA, CDR2 SQIVND (reference sequence). The CDR3 spells CASTNRVYGYTF. Written as DNA, the CDR3 is TGTGCCAGTACAAACAGGGTTTATGGCTACACCTTC.

J is TRBJ1-1 and V is TRBV5-1, with TRBD1 matching over 9 bases. V dropped 4 bases and J dropped 10; count of bases not matched to a gene: 14. The CDR3 consists of 15 residues. Germline CDR1 is SGHRS and CDR2 is YFSETQ. The CDR3 loop is CASSPGTGLMSVAFF. For the CDR3, the DNA is TGCGCCAGCAGCCCCGGGACAGGGCTTATGTCGGTAGCTTTCTTT.

The V and J genes are TRBV10-1 and TRBJ1-1; D not resolved. Germline V gene data show CDR1 as WNHNN and CDR2 as SYGVQD (reference sequence). Trimming pared 3 bases from V and 8 bases from J, leaving 19 bases between. The CDR3 spans 15 residues. The CDR3 nucleotides read TGCGCCAGCAGTGAATCCCGAGGGCGGTCCGGCGAAGCTTTCTTT. As protein: CASSESRGRSGEAFF.